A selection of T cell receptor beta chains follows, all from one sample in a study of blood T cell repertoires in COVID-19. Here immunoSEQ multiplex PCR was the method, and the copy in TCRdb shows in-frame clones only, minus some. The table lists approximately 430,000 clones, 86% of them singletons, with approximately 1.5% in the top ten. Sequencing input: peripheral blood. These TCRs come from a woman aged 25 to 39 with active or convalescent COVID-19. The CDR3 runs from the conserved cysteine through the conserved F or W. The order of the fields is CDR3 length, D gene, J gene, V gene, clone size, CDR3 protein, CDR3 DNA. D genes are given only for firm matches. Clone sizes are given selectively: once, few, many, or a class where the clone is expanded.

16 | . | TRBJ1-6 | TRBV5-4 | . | CASSSGTSLTNSPLHF | TGTGCCAGCAGCTCCGGGACAAGCCTTACCAATTCACCCCTCCACTTT
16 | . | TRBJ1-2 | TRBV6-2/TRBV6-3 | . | CASSYHTQRANYGYTF | TGTGCCAGCAGTTACCACACACAGAGGGCTAACTATGGCTACACCTTC
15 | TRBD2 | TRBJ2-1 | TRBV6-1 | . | CASSESSGRADEQFF | TGTGCCAGCAGTGAATCTAGCGGGAGGGCAGATGAGCAGTTCTTC
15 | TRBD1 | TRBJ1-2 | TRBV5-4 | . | CASSSGQGWNYGYTF | TGTGCCAGCAGTTCCGGACAGGGATGGAACTATGGCTACACCTTC
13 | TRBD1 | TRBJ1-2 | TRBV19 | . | CASSIARTGVIAF | TGTGCCAGTAGTATCGCAAGGACAGGCGTAATCGCCTTC
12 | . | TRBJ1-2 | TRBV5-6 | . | CASSLVQSGYTF | TGTGCCAGCAGCTTGGTACAGAGCGGCTACACCTTC
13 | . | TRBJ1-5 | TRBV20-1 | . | CSASVVSNQPQHF | TGCAGTGCTAGTGTAGTAAGCAATCAGCCCCAGCATTTT
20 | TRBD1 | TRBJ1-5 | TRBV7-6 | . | CASSSAPGQGNGYSNQPQHF | TGTGCCAGCAGCTCGGCCCCGGGACAGGGGAATGGATATAGCAATCAGCCCCAGCATTTT
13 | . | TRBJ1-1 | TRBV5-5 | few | CASSLVSVTEAFF | TGTGCCAGCAGCTTGGTTTCCGTTACTGAAGCTTTCTTT
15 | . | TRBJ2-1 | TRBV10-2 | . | CASSESAGRVNEQFF | TGCGCCAGCAGTGAGTCGGCCGGTCGGGTGAATGAGCAGTTCTTC
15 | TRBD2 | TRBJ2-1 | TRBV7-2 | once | CASSLSSGSHNEQFF | TGTGCCAGCAGCCTAAGTAGCGGGAGCCACAATGAGCAGTTCTTC
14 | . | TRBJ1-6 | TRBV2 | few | CASSGSGDNSPLHF | TGTGCCAGCAGTGGCTCCGGGGATAATTCACCCCTCCACTTT
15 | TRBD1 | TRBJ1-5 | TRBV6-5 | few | CASSSGTGGRQPQHF | TGTGCCAGCAGCTCCGGGACAGGGGGTCGGCAGCCCCAGCATTTT
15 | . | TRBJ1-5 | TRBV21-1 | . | CASSSRPGRDEPQHF | TGTGCCAGCAGCTCCCGTCCAGGGCGGGATGAGCCCCAGCATTTT
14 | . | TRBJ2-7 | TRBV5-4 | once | CASSLNRESYEQYF | TGTGCCAGCAGCTTGAACAGGGAGTCCTACGAGCAGTACTTC